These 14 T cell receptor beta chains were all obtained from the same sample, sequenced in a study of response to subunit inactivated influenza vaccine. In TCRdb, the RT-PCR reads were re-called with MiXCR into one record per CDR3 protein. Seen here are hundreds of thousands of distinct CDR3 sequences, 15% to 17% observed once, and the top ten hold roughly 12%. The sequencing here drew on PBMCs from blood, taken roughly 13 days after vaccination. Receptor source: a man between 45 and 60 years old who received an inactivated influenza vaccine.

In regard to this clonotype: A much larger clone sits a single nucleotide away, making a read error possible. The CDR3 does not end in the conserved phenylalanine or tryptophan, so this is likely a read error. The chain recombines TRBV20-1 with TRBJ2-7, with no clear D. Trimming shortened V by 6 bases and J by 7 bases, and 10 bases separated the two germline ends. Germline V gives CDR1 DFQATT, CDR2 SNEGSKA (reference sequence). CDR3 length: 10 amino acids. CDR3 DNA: TGCAGTGCCAAAGACTGGGAGCAGTACTTA. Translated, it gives CSAKDWEQYL.

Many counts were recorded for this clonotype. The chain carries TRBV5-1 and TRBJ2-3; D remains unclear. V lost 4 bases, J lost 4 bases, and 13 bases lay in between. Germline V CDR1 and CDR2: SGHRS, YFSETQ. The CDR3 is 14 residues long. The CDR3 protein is CASSLSSSSDTQYF. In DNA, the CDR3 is TGCGCCAGCAGCCTGTCTAGTAGTTCAGATACGCAGTATTTT.

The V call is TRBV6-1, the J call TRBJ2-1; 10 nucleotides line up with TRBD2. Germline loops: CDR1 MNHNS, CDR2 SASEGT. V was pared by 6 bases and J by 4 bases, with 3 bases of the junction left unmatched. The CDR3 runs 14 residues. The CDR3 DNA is TGTGCCAGCAGGTCTAGCGGGAGTTACAATGAGCAGTTCTTC. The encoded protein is CASRSSGSYNEQFF.

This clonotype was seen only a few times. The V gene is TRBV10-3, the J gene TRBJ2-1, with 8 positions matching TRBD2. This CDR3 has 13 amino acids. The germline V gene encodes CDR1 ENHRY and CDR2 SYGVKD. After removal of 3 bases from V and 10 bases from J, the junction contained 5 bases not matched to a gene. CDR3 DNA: TGTGCCATCAGTGACGGGGGGGCAGGGGAGCAGTTCTTC. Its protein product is CAISDGGAGEQFF.

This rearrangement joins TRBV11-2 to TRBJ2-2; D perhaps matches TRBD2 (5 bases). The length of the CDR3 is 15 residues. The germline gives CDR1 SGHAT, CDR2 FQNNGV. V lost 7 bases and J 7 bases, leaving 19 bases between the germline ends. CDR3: CASNVKITAGGELFF. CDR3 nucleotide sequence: TGTGCCAGCAACGTTAAAATCACCGCGGGCGGGGAGCTGTTTTTT.

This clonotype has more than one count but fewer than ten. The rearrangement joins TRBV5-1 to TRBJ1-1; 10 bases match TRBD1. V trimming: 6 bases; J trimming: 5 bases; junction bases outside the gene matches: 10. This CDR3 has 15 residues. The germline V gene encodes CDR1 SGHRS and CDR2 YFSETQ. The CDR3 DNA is TGCGCCAGCAAAGACCGGACAGGGGGAAGGACTGAAGCTTTCTTT. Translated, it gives CASKDRTGGRTEAFF.

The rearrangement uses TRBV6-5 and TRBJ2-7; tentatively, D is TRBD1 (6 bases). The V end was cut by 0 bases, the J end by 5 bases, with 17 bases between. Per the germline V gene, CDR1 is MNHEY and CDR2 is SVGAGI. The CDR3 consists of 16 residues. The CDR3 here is CASSYSRDRRRNEQYF. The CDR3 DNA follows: TGTGCCAGCAGTTACTCGAGAGACAGGCGGCGGAACGAGCAGTACTTC.

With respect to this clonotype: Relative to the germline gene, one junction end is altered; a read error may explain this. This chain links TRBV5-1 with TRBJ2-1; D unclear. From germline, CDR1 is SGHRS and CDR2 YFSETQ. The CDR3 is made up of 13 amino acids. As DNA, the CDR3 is TGCGCCAGCAACTTGCCGCCGAACAATGAGCAGTTCTTC. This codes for CASNLPPNNEQFF.

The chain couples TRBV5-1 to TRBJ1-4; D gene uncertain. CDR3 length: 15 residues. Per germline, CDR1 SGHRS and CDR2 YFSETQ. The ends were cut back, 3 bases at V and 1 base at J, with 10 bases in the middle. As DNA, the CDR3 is TGCGCCAGCAGCTCAGACGGGAGAACTAATGAAAAACTGTTTTTT. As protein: CASSSDGRTNEKLFF.

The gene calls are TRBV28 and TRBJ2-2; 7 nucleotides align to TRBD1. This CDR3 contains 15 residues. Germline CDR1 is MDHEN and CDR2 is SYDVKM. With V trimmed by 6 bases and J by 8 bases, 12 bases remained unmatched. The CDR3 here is CASRLPTTGTGELFF. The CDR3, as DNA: TGTGCCAGCAGACTCCCAACGACAGGGACGGGGGAGCTGTTTTTT.

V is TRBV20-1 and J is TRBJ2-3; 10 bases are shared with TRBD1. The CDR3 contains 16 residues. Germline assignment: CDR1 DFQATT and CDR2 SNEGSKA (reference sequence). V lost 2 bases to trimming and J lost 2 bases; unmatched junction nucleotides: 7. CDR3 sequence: CSARPGQGRFTDTQYF. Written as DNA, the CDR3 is TGCAGTGCTAGACCGGGACAGGGGCGATTCACAGATACGCAGTATTTT.

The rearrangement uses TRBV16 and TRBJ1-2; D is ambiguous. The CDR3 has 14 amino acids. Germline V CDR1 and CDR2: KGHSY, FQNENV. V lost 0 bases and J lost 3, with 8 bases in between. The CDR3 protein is CASSQSRTYYGYTF. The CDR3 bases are TGTGCCAGCAGCCAATCACGCACTTACTATGGCTACACCTTC.

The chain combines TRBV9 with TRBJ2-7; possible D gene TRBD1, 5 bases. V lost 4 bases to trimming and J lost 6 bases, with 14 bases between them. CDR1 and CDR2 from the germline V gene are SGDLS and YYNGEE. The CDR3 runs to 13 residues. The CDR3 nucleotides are TGTGCCAGCAGCCTCGAGTCCAGGGCCGAGCAGTACTTC. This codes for CASSLESRAEQYF.

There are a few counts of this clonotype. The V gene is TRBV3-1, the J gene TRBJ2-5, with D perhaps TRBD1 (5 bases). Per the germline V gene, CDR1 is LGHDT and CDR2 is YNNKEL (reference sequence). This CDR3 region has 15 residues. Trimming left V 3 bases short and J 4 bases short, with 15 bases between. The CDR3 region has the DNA TGTGCCAGCAGCCAGGAAGGGGCTCCGGGAGAGACCCAGTACTTC. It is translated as CASSQEGAPGETQYF.